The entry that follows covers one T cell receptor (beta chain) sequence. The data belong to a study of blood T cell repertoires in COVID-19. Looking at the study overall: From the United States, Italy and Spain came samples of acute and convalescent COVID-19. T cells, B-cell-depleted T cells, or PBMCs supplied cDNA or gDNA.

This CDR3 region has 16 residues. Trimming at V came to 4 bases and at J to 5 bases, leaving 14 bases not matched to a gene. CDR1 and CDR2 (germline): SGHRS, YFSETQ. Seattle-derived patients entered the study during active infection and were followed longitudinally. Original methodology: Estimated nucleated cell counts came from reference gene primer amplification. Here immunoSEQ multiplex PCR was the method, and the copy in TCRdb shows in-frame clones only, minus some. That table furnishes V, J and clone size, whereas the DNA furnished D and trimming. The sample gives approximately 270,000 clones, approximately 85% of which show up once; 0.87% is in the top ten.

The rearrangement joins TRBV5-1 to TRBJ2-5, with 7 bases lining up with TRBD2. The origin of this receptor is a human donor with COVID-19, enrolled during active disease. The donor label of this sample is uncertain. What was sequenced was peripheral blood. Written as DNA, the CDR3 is TGCGCCAGCAGCGCGTCAGGGAGGGCCGGGGTGGAGACCCAGTACTTC. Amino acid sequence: CASSASGRAGVETQYF. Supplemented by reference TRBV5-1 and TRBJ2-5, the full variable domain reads KAGVTQTPRYLIKTRGQQVTLSCSPISGHRSVSWYQQTPGQGLQFLFEYFSETQRNKGNFPGRFSGRQFSNSRSEMNVSTLELGDSALYLCASSASGRAGVETQYFGPGTRLLVL.